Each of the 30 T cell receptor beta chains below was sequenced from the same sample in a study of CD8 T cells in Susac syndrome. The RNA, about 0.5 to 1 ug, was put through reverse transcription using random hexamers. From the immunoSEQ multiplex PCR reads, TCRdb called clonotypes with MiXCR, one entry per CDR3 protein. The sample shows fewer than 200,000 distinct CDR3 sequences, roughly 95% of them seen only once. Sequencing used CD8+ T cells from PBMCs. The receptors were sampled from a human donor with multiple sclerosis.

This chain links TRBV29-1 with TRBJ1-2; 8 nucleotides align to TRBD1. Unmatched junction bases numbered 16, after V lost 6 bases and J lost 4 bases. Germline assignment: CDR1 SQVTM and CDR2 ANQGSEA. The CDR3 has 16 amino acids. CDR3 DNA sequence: TGCAGCGTGGACAGGGAGAGCCCCTTAGGGAGCTATGGCTACACCTTC. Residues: CSVDRESPLGSYGYTF.

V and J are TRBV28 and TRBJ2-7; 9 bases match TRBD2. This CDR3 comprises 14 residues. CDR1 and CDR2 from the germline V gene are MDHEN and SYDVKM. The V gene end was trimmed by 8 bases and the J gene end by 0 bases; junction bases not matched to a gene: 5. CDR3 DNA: TGTGCCAGCGTAGCTAGCGGGAACTCCTACGAGCAGTACTTC. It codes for CASVASGNSYEQYF.

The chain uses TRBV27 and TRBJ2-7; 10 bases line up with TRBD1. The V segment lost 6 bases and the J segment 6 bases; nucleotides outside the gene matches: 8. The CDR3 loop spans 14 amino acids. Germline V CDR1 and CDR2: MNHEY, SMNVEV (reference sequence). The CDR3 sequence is CASRPGQGIGEQYF. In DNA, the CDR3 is TGTGCCAGCAGGCCGGGACAGGGGATTGGCGAGCAGTACTTC.

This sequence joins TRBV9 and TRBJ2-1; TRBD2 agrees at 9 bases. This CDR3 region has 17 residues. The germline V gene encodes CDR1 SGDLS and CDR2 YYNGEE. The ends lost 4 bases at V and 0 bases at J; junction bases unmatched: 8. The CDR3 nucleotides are TGTGCCAGCAGCCAACCCCTTAGCGGGAGCTCCTACAATGAGCAGTTCTTC. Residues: CASSQPLSGSSYNEQFF.

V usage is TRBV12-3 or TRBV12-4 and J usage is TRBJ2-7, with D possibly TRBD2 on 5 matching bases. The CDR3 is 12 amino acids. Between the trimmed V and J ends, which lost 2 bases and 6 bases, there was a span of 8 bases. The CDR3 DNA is TGTGCCAGCAGTTTAATCCGGGGCGAGCAGTACTTC. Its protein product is CASSLIRGEQYF.

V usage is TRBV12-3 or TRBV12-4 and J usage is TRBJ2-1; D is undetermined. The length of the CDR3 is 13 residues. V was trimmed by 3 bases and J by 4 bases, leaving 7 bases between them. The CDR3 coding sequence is TGTGCCAGCAGTTTTCTCGGTTACAATGAGCAGTTCTTC. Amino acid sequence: CASSFLGYNEQFF.

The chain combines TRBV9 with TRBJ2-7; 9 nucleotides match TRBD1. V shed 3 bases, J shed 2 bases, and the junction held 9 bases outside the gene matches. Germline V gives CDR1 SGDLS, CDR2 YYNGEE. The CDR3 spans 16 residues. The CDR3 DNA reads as TGTGCCAGCAGCGGTCCGGGGGACAGGGCGCCCTACGAGCAGTACTTC. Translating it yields CASSGPGDRAPYEQYF.

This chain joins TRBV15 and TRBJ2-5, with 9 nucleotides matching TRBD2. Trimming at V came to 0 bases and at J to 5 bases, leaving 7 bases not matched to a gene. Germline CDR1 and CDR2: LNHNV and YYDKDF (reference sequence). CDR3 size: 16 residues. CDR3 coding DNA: TGTGCCACCAGCAGAGATGGAGCGGGGGGCGGGGAGACCCAGTACTTC. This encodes CATSRDGAGGGETQYF.

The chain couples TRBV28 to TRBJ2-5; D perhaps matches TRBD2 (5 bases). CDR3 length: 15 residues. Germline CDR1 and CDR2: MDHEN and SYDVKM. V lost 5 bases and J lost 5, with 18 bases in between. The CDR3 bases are TGTGCCAGCAGTCTCCGCCCGGGGAGAATTGAGACCCAGTACTTC. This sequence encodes CASSLRPGRIETQYF.

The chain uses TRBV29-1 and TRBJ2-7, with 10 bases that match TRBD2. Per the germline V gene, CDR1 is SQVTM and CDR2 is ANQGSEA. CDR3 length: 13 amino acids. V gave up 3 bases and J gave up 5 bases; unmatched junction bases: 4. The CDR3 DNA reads TGCAGCGTTGATAGCGGGAGGATTGACGAGCAGTACTTC. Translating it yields CSVDSGRIDEQYF.

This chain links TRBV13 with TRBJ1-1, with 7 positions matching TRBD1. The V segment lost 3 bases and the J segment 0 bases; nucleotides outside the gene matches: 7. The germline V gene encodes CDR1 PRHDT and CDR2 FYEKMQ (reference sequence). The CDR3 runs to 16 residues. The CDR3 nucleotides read TGTGCCAGCAGCTTGGGGACAGCGCTTATGAACACTGAAGCTTTCTTT. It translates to CASSLGTALMNTEAFF. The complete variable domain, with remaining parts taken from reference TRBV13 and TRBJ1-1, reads AAGVIQSPRHLIKEKRETATLKCYPIPRHDTVYWYQQGPGQDPQFLISFYEKMQSDKGSIPDRFSAQQFSDYHSELNMSSLELGDSALYFCASSLGTALMNTEAFFGQGTRLTVV.

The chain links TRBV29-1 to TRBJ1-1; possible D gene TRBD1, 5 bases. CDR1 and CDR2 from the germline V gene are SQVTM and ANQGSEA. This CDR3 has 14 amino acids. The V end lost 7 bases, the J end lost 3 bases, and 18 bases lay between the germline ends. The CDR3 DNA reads TGCAGCGCAGGACTCAGGGTTGCGTACACTGAAGCTTTCTTT. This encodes CSAGLRVAYTEAFF. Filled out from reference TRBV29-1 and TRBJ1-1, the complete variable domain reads SAVISQKPSRDICQRGTSLTIQCQVDSQVTMMFWYRQQPGQSLTLIATANQGSEATYESGFVIDKFPISRPNLTFSTLTVSNMSPEDSSIYLCSAGLRVAYTEAFFGQGTRLTVV.

The CDR3 sequence: CASSVEGGSTDTQYF. CDR3 sequence (DNA): TGTGCCAGCAGCGTAGAAGGTGGCAGCACAGATACGCAGTATTTT. J is TRBJ2-3 and V is TRBV9; D is undetermined. CDR1 and CDR2 (germline): SGDLS, YYNGEE. V lost 0 bases and J lost 0, with 8 bases in between. The CDR3 spans 15 residues.

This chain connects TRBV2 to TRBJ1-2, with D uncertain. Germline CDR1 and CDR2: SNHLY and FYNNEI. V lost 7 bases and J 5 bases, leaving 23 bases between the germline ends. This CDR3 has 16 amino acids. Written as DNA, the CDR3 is TGTGCCAGCAAAGTTGCGGTAGTCGGAGGCCGTTATGGCTACACCTTC. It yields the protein CASKVAVVGGRYGYTF.

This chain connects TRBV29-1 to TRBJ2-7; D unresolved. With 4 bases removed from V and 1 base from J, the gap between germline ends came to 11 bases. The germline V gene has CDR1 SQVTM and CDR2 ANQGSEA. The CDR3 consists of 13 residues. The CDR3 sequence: CSVGGGASYEQYF. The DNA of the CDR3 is TGCAGCGTTGGTGGCGGAGCTTCCTACGAGCAGTACTTC.

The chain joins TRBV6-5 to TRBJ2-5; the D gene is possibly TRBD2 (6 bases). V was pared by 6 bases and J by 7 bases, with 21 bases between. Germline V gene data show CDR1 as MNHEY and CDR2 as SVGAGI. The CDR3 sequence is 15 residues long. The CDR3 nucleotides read TGTGCCAGCAGCAAAACGAACGGGCCAGCGGGGACCCAGTACTTC. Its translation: CASSKTNGPAGTQYF.

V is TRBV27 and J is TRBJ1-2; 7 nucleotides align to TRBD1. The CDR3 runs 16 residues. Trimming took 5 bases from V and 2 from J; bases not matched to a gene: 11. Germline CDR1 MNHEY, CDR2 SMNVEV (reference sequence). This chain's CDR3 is CASSLRRQGENYGYTF. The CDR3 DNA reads TGTGCCAGCAGTCTACGACGGCAGGGGGAGAACTATGGCTACACCTTC.

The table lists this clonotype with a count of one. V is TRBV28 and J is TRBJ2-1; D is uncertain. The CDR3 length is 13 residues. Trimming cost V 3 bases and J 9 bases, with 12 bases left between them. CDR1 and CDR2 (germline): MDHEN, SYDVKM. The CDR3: CASSLEWLTEQFF. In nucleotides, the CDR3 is TGTGCCAGCAGTTTGGAATGGCTCACTGAGCAGTTCTTC.

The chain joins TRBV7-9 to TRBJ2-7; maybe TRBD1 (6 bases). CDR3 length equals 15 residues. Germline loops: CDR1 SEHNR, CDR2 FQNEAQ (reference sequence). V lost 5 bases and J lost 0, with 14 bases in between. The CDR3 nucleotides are TGTGCCAGCAGCCGCCGGGACACCGGCTCCTACGAGCAGTACTTC. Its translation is CASSRRDTGSYEQYF. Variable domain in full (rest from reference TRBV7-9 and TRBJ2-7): DTGVSQNPRHKITKRGQNVTFRCDPISEHNRLYWYRQTLGQGPEFLTYFQNEAQLEKSRLLSDRFSAERPKGSFSTLEIQRTEQGDSAMYLCASSRRDTGSYEQYFGPGTRLTVT.

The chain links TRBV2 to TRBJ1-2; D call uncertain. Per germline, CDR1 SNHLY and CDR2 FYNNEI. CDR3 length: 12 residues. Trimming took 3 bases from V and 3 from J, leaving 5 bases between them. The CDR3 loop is CASSDRYYGYTF. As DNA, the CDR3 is TGTGCCAGCAGTGACAGATACTATGGCTACACCTTC. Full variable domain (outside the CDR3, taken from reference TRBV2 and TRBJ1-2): EPEVTQTPSHQVTQMGQEVILRCVPISNHLYFYWYRQILGQKVEFLVSFYNNEISEKSEIFDDQFSVERPDGSNFTLKIRSTKLEDSAMYFCASSDRYYGYTFGSGTRLTVV.

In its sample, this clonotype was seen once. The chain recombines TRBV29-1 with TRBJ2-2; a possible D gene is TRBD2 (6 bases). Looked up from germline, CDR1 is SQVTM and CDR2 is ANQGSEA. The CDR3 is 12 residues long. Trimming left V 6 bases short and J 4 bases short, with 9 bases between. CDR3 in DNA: TGCAGCGTGAACGGGGGCACCGGGGAGCTGTTTTTT. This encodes CSVNGGTGELFF.

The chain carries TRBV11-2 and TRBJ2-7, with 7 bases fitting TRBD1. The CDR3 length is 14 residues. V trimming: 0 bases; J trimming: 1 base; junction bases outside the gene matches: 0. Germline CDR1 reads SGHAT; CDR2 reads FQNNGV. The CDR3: CASSLEQGSYEQYF. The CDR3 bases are TGTGCCAGCAGCTTAGAACAGGGGTCCTACGAGCAGTACTTC.

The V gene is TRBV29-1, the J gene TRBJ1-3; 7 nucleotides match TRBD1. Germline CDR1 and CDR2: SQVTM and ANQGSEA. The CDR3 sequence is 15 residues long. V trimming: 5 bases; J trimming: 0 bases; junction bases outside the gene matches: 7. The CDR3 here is CSVQGQRGSGNTIYF. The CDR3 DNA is TGCAGCGTTCAGGGACAGCGGGGCTCTGGAAACACCATATATTTT.

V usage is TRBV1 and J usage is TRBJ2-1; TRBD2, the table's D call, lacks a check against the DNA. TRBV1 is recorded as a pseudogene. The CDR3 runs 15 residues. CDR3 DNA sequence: TGCACCAGCAGCCAAGATCTAGGAGAGGGCAATGAGCAGTTCTTC. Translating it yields CTSSQDLGEGNEQFF.

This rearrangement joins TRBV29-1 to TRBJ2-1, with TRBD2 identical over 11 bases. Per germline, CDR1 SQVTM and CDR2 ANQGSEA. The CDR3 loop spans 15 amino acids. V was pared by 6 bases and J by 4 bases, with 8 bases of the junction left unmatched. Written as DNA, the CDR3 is TGCAGCGTCTTTCTAGCGGGGGGTTTTTACAATGAGCAGTTCTTC. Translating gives CSVFLAGGFYNEQFF.

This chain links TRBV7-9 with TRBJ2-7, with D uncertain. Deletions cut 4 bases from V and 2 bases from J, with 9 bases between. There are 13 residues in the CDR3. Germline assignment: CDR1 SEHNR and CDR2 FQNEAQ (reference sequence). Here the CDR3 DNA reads TGTGCCAGCAGCTACGGTAACCCCTACGAGCAGTACTTC. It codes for CASSYGNPYEQYF.

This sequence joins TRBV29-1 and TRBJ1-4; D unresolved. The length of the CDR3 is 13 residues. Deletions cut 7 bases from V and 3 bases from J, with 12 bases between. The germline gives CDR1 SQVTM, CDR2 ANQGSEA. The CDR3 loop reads CSGHTGSNEKLFF. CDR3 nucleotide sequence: TGCAGCGGCCACACCGGATCTAATGAAAAACTGTTTTTT.

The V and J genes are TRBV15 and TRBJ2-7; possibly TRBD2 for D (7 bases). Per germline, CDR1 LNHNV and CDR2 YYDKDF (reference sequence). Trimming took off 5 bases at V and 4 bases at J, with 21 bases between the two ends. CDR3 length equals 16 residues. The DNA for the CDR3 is TGTGCCACCAGCGGGGGGGCCTTGTATGGGAGTTACGAGCAGTACTTC. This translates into CATSGGALYGSYEQYF. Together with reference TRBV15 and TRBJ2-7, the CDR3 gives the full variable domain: DAMVIQNPRYQVTQFGKPVTLSCSQTLNHNVMYWYQQKSSQAPKLLFHYYDKDFNNEADTPDNFQSRRPNTSFCFLDIRSPGLGDTAMYLCATSGGALYGSYEQYFGPGTRLTVT.

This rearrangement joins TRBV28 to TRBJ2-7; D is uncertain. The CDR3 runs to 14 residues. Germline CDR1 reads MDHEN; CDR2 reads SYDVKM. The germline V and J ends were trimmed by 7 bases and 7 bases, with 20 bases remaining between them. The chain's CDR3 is CASIGSLIPTEQYF. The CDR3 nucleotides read TGTGCCAGCATCGGTTCCCTAATCCCTACGGAGCAGTACTTC. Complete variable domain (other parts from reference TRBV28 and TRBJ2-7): DVKVTQSSRYLVKRTGEKVFLECVQDMDHENMFWYRQDPGLGLRLIYFSYDVKMKEKGDIPEGYSVSREKKERFSLILESASTNQTSMYLCASIGSLIPTEQYFGPGTRLTVT.

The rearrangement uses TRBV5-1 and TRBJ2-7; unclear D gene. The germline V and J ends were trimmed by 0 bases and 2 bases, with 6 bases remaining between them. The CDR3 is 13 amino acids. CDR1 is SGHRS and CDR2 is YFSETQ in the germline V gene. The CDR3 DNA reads TGCGCCAGCAGCTTGGCAGCAACCTACGAGCAGTACTTC. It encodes CASSLAATYEQYF.